This T cell receptor beta chain came from a study of blood T cell repertoires in COVID-19. V lost 4 bases and J lost 8; bases outside the gene matches: 9. From germline, CDR1 is LGHDT and CDR2 YNNKEL (reference sequence). The CDR3 is 15 amino acids. In this sample, this clone turned up once. TCRdb's table, derived via immunoSEQ multiplex PCR, lists solely in-frame clones and lacks some. Of hundreds of thousands of clones in the sample, around 88% were seen once. The V and J genes are TRBV3-1 (or the pseudogene TRBV3-2) and TRBJ1-2; TRBD1 matches 11 bases. The origin of this receptor is a woman aged 70-85 years with COVID-19, enrolled during active disease. Sequencing was performed on peripheral blood. The CDR3: CASSLGQGAFLGYTF. In DNA, the CDR3 is TGTGCCAGCAGCCTCGGACAGGGGGCATTCCTGGGCTACACCTTC.